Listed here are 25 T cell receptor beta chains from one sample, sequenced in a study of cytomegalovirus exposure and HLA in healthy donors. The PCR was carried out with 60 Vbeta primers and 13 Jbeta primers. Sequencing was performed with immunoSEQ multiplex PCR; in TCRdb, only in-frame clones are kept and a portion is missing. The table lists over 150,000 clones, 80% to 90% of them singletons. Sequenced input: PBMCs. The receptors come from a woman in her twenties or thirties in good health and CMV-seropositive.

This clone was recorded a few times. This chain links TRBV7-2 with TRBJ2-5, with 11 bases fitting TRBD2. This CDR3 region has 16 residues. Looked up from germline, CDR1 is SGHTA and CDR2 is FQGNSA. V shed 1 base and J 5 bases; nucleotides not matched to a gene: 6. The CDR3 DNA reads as TGTGCCAGCAGCTTAGATGTAGCGGGGGGGAGGGAGACCCAGTACTTC. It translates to CASSLDVAGGRETQYF.

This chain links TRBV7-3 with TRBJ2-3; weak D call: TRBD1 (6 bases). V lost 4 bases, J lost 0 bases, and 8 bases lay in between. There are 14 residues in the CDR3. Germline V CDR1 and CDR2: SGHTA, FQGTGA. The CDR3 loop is CASSYTGSTDTQYF. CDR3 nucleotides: TGTGCCAGCAGCTACACAGGGAGCACAGATACGCAGTATTTT.

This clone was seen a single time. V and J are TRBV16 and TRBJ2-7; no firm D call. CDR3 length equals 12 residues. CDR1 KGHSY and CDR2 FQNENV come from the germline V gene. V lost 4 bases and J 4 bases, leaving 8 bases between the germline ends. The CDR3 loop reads CASSRVLYEQYF. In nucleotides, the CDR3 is TGTGCCAGCAGCCGCGTCTTATACGAGCAGTACTTC.

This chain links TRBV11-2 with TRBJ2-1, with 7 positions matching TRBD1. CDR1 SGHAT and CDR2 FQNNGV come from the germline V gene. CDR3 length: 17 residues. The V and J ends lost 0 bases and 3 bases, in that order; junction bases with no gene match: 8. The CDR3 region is CASSLDSRGKGYNEQFF. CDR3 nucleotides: TGTGCCAGCAGCTTAGATAGCAGGGGGAAGGGCTACAATGAGCAGTTCTTC.

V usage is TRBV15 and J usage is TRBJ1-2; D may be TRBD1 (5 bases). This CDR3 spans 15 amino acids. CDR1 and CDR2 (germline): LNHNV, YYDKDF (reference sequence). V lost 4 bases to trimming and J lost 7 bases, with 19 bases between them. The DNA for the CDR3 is TGTGCCACCAGCAAGCATAAGGGCAGGGTGGGTGGCTACACCTTC. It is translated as CATSKHKGRVGGYTF. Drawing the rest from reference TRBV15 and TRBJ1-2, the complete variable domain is DAMVIQNPRYQVTQFGKPVTLSCSQTLNHNVMYWYQQKSSQAPKLLFHYYDKDFNNEADTPDNFQSRRPNTSFCFLDIRSPGLGDTAMYLCATSKHKGRVGGYTFGSGTRLTVV.

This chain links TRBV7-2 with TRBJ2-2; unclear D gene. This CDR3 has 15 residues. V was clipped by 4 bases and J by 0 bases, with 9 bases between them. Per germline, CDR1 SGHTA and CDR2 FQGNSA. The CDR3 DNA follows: TGTGCCAGCAGCTCACCTAAATCGAACACCGGGGAGCTGTTTTTT. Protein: CASSSPKSNTGELFF.

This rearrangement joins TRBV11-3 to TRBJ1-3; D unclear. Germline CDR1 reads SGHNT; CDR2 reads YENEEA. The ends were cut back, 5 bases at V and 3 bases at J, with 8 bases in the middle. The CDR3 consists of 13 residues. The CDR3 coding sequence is TGTGCCAGCAGCACCGGGGTTGGAAACACCATATATTTT. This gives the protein CASSTGVGNTIYF.

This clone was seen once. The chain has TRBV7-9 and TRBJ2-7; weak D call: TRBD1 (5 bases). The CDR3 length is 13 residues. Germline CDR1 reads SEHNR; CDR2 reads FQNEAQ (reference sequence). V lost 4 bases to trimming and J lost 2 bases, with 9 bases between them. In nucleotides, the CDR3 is TGTGCCAGCAGCTCGATAGGGGCCTACGAGCAGTACTTC. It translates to CASSSIGAYEQYF.

The CDR3 loop reads CASSVGETNYGYTF. For the CDR3, the DNA is TGTGCCAGCAGCGTAGGAGAAACTAACTATGGCTACACCTTC. The V call is TRBV9, the J call TRBJ1-2; D unclear. Trimming removed 0 bases from V and 0 bases from J, with 6 bases in between. CDR1 and CDR2 (germline): SGDLS, YYNGEE. The CDR3 has 14 residues.

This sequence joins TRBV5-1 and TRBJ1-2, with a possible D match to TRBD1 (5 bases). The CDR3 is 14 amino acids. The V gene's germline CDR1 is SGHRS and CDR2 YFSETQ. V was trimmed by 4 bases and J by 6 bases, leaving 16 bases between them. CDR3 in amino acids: CASSPTSGVDGYTF. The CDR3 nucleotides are TGCGCCAGCAGCCCAACATCGGGGGTGGATGGCTACACCTTC.

CDR3 coding DNA: TGTGCCAGCAGCCTGGAGAGGGGACATGAAGCTTTCTTT. This sequence encodes CASSLERGHEAFF. This chain joins TRBV7-9 and TRBJ1-1; the D gene is possibly TRBD1 (6 bases). Germline V gene sequence: CDR1 SEHNR, CDR2 FQNEAQ (reference sequence). This CDR3 spans 13 amino acids. V dropped 5 bases and J dropped 7 bases, with 14 bases sitting between them.

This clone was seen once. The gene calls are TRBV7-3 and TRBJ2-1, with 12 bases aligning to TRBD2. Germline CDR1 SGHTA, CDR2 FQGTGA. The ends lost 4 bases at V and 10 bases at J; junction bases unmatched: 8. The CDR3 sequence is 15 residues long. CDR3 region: CASSSSGGALEEQFF. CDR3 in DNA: TGTGCCAGCAGCTCTAGCGGGGGGGCGTTGGAGGAGCAGTTCTTC.

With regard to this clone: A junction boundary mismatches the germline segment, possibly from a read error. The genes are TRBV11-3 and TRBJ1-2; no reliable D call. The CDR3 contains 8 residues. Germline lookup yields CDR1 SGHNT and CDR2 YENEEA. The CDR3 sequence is CASRRSAF. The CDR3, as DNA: TGTGCCAGCAGGAGGTCAGCTTTC. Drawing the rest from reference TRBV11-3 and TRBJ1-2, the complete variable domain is EAGVVQSPRYKIIEKKQPVAFWCNPISGHNTLYWYLQNLGQGPELLIRYENEEAVDDSQLPKDRFSAERLKGVDSTLKIQPAELGDSAVYLCASRRSAFGSGTRLTVV.

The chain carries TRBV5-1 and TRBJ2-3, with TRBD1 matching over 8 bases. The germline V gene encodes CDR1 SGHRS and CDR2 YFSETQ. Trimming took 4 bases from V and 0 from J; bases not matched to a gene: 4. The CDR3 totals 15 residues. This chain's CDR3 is CASSIRDRSTDTQYF. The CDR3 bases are TGCGCCAGCAGCATCCGGGACAGGAGCACAGATACGCAGTATTTT.

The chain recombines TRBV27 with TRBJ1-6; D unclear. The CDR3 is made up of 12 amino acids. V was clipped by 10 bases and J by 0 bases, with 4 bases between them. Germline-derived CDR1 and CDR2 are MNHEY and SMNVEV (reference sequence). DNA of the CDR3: TGTGCCACGAGCTCCTATAATTCACCCCTCCACTTT. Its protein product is CATSSYNSPLHF.

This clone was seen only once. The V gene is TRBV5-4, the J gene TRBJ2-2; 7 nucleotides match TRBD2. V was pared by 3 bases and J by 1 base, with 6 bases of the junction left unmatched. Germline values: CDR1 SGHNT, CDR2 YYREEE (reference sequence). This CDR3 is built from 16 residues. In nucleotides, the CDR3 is TGTGCCAGCAGCTCCTTGGCGGGGGTGAACACCGGGGAGCTGTTTTTT. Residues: CASSSLAGVNTGELFF.

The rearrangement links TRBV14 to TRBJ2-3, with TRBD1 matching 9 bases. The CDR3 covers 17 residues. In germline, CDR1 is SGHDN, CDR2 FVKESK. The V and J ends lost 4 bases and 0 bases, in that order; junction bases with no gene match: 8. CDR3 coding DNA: TGTGCCAGCAGCCTCCGGACAGGGGAATATAGCACAGATACGCAGTATTTT. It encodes CASSLRTGEYSTDTQYF.

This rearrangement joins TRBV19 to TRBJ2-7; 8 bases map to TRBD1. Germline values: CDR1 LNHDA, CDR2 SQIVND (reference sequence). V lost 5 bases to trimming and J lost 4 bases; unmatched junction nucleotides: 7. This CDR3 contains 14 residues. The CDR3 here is CASSLDRDQYEQYF. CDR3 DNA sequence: TGTGCCAGTAGTTTGGACAGGGACCAATACGAGCAGTACTTC. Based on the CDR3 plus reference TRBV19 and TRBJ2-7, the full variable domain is DGGITQSPKYLFRKEGQNVTLSCEQNLNHDAMYWYRQDPGQGLRLIYYSQIVNDFQKGDIAEGYSVSREKKESFPLTVTSAQKNPTAFYLCASSLDRDQYEQYFGPGTRLTVT.

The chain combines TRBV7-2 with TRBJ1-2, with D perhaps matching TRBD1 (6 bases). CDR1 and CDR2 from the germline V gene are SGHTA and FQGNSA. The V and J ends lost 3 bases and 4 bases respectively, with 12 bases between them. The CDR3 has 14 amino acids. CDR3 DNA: TGTGCCAGCAGCTTCCCACAGGGCTCCTATGGCTACACCTTC. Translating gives CASSFPQGSYGYTF.

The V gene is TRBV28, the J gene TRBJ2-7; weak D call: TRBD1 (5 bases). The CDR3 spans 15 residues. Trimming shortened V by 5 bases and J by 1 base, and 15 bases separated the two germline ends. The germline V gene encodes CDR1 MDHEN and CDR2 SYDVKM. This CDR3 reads CASSIQGSPSYEQYF. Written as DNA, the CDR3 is TGTGCCAGCAGTATCCAGGGTTCTCCATCCTACGAGCAGTACTTC.

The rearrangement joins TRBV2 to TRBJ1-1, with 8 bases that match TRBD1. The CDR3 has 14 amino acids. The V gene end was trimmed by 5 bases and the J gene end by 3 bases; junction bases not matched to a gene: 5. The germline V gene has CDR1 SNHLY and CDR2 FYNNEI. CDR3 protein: CASSLTGVDTEAFF. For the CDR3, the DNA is TGTGCCAGCAGTTTGACAGGGGTGGACACTGAAGCTTTCTTT.

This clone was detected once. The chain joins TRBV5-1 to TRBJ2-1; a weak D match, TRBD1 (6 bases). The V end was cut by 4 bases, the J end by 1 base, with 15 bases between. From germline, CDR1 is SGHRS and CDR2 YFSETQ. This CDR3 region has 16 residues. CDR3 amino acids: CASSRTEGESYNEQFF. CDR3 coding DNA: TGCGCCAGCAGCCGGACAGAAGGGGAATCCTACAATGAGCAGTTCTTC. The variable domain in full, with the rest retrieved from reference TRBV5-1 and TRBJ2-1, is KAGVTQTPRYLIKTRGQQVTLSCSPISGHRSVSWYQQTPGQGLQFLFEYFSETQRNKGNFPGRFSGRQFSNSRSEMNVSTLELGDSALYLCASSRTEGESYNEQFFGPGTRLTVL.

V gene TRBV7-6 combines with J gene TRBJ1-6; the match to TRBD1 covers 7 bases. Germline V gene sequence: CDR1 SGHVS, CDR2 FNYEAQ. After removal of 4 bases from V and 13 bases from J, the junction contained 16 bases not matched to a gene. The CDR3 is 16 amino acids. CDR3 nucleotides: TGTGCCAGCAGCTCGGTGCCCGGGACAGCCGGTTTGCCCCTCCACTTT. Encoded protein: CASSSVPGTAGLPLHF.

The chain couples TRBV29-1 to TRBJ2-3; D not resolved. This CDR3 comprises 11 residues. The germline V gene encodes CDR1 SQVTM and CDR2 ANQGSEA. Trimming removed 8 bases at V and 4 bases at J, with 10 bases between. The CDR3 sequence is CSPRQADTQYF. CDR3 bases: TGCAGCCCCAGACAAGCAGATACGCAGTATTTT.

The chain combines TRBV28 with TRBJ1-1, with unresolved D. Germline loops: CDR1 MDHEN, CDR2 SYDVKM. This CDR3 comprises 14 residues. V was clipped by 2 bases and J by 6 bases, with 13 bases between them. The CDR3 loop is CASSLNFRGSEAFF. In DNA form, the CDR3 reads TGTGCCAGCAGTTTAAATTTTCGAGGATCTGAAGCTTTCTTT.